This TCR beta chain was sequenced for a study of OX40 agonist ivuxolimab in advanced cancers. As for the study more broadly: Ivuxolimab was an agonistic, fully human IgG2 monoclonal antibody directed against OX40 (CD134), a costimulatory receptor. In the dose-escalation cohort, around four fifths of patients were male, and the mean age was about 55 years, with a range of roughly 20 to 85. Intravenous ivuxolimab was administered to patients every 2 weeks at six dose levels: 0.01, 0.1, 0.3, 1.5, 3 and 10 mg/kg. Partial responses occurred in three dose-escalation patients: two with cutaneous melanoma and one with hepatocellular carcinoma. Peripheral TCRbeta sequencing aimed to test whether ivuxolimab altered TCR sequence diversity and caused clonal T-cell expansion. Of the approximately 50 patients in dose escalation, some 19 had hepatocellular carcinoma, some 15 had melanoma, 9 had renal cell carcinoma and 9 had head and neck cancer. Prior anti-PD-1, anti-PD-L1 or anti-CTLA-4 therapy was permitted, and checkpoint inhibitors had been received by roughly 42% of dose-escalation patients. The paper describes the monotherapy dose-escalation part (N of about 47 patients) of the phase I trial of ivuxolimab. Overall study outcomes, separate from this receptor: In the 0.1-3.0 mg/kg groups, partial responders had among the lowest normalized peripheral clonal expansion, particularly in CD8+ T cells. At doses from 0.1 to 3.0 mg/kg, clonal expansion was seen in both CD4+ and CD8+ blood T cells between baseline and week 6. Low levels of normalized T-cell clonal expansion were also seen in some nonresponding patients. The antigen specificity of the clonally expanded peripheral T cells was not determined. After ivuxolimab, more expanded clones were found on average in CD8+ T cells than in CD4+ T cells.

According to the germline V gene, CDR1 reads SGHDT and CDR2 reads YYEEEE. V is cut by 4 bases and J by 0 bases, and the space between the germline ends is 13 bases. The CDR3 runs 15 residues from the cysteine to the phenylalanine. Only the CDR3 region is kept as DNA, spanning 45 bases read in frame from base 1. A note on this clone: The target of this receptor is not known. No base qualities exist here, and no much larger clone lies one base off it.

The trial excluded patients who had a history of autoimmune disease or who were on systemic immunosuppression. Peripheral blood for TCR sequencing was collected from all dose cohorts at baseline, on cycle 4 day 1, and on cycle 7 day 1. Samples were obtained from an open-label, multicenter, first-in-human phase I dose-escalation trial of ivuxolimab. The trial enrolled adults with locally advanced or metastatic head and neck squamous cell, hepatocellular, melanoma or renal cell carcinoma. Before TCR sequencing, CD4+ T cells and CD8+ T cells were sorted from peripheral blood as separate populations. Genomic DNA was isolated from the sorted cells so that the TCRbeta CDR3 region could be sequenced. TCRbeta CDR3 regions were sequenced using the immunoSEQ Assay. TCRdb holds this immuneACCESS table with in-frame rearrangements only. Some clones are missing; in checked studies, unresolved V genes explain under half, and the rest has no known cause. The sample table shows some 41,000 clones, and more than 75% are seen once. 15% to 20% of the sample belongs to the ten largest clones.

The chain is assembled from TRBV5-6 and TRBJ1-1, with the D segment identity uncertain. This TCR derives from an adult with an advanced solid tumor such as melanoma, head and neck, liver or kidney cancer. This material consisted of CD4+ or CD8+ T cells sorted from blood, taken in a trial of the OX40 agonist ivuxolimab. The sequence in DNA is TGTGCCAGCAGCCCCTTTTTGGAGTTGAACACTGAAGCTTTCTTT. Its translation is CASSPFLELNTEAFF.